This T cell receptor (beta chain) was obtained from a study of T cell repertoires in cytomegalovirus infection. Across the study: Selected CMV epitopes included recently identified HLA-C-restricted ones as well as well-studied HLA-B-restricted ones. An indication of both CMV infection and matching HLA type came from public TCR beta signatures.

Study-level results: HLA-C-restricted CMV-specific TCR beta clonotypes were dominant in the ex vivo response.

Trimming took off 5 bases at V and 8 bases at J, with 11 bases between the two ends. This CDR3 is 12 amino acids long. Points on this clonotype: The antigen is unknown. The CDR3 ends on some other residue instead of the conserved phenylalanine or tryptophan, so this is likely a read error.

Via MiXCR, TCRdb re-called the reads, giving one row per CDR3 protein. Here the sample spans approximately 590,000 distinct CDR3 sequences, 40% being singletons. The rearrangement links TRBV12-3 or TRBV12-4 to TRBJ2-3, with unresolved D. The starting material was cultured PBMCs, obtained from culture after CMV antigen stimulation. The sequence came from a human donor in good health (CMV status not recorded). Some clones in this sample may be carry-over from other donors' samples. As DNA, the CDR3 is TGTGCCAGCAGTCCCTTAATTGCTACGCAGTATTTG. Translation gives CASSPLIATQYL.